This is a list of T cell receptor beta chains from one sample in a study of Graves' ophthalmopathy and Graves' hyperthyroidism. One entry per CDR3 protein, called by TCRdb with MiXCR from the multiplex PCR reads. The table shows more than 550,000 distinct CDR3 sequences, with about 40% occurring only once. Sequenced input: peripheral blood. Receptor source: an adult man with Graves' ophthalmopathy. Both conserved end residues are part of each CDR3. The D gene is left open where the match is weak. A row's size may be missing; if present it is once, few, many or a size class.

-	-	TRBJ1-2	TRBV25-1	CASSDAGGPGYTF	TGTGCCAGCAGTGATGCGGGAGGGCCTGGCTACACCTTC
-	-	TRBJ1-1	TRBV2	CASLGWGLANTEAFF	TGTGCCAGCTTGGGATGGGGCCTAGCGAACACTGAAGCTTTCTTT
-	TRBD1	TRBJ1-4	TRBV12-3/TRBV12-4	CASSPTGGREKLFF	TGTGCCAGCAGTCCAACAGGGGGCAGGGAAAAACTGTTTTTT
few	TRBD2	TRBJ2-3	TRBV29-1	CSVETGLAGALDTQYF	TGCAGCGTTGAAACGGGGCTAGCGGGGGCCCTCGATACGCAGTATTTT
-	TRBD1	TRBJ1-5	TRBV27	CASSQGTGTQPQHF	TGTGCCAGCAGTCAGGGGACAGGAACCCAGCCCCAGCATTTT
few	-	TRBJ1-3	TRBV7-9	CASSQDGVSGNTIYF	TGTGCCAGCAGCCAAGATGGGGTTTCTGGAAACACCATATATTTT
many	TRBD2	TRBJ2-7	TRBV10-3	CAISSNGGTIDEQYF	TGTGCCATCAGTTCCAACGGGGGGACGATCGACGAGCAGTACTTC
-	TRBD1	TRBJ2-7	TRBV2	CASSEPRDRGTYEQYF	TGTGCCAGCAGTGAACCTAGGGACAGGGGAACCTACGAGCAGTACTTC
-	-	TRBJ2-6	TRBV29-1	CSVAGGANVLTF	TGCAGCGTCGCGGGGGGGGCCAACGTCCTGACTTTC
-	-	TRBJ2-2	TRBV29-1	CSLVSRGTGELFF	TGCAGCTTAGTGTCTCGGGGAACCGGGGAGCTGTTTTTT
many	-	TRBJ1-3	TRBV20-1	CSARDLSGNTIYF	TGCAGTGCTAGAGACCTCTCTGGAAACACCATATATTTT
many	-	TRBJ1-6	TRBV9	CASSGGTHNSPLHF	TGTGCCAGCAGCGGCGGGACTCATAATTCACCCCTCCACTTT
once	-	TRBJ1-3	TRBV9	CASSVGDPNTIYF	TGTGCCAGCAGCGTAGGGGATCCGAACACCATATATTTT
once	-	TRBJ1-6	TRBV15	CATSRDGGAQNLNSPLHF	TGTGCCACCAGCCGAGATGGAGGGGCCCAAAACTTAAATTCACCCCTCCACTTT
many	-	TRBJ1-1	TRBV9	CASSVGGERGAEAFF	TGTGCCAGCAGCGTAGGGGGAGAGAGAGGGGCTGAAGCTTTCTTT
many	TRBD1	TRBJ1-6	TRBV6-6	CASSYRTGDSPLHF	TGTGCCAGCAGTTACAGGACAGGGGATTCACCCCTCCACTTT
-	TRBD1	TRBJ1-2	TRBV9	CASSESALRGRGYGYTF	TGTGCCAGCAGTGAATCTGCCCTAAGGGGGCGAGGCTATGGCTACACCTTC
-	-	TRBJ1-5	TRBV7-8	CASSLQGPETQHF	TGTGCCAGCAGCTTACAGGGCCCAGAGACCCAGCATTTT
-	-	TRBJ2-3	TRBV12-3/TRBV12-4	CASSLLEGAGTQYF	TGTGCCAGCAGTTTATTAGAGGGAGCAGGTACGCAGTATTTT
once	TRBD1	TRBJ1-1	TRBV12-3/TRBV12-4	CASSSGDRGLRNTEAFF	TGTGCCAGCAGTTCCGGGGACAGGGGGCTTCGGAACACTGAAGCTTTCTTT
many	-	TRBJ1-4	TRBV25-1	CASRGPGKNEKLFF	TGTGCCAGCAGAGGGCCAGGGAAAAATGAAAAACTGTTTTTT
many	TRBD1	TRBJ2-7	TRBV10-3	CAISESGDRGTYEQYF	TGTGCCATCAGTGAATCCGGGGACAGGGGAACCTACGAGCAGTACTTC
few	-	TRBJ1-1	TRBV10-2	CASSAGENLVAFF	TGCGCCAGCAGTGCAGGGGAGAATTTGGTAGCTTTCTTT
many	-	TRBJ2-7	TRBV9	CASSATGKSYEQYF	TGTGCCAGCAGCGCGACGGGGAAATCCTACGAGCAGTACTTC
many	-	TRBJ1-1	TRBV29-1	CSVPDESVEAFF	TGCAGCGTCCCGGATGAATCAGTTGAAGCTTTCTTT
few	-	TRBJ2-7	TRBV20-1	CSARPAVDRSYEQYF	TGCAGTGCTAGACCCGCCGTAGACAGAAGCTACGAGCAGTACTTC
few	-	TRBJ2-2	TRBV11-2	CASSEVRGRGELFF	TGTGCCAGCAGTGAAGTCAGGGGAAGGGGGGAGCTGTTTTTT
-	TRBD1	TRBJ2-7	TRBV5-4	CVSSLGDRGSYEQYF	TGTGTCAGCAGCTTGGGGGACAGGGGGTCTTACGAGCAGTACTTC
once	TRBD1	TRBJ2-5	TRBV7-2	CASSFAARGETQYF	TGTGCCAGCAGCTTCGCCGCCAGGGGGGAGACCCAGTACTTC
few	-	TRBJ1-2	TRBV20-1	CSARQGIYGYTF	TGCAGTGCTAGGCAGGGGATCTATGGCTACACCTTC
many	-	TRBJ2-7	TRBV7-3	CASSLGTSSEQYF	TGTGCCAGCAGCTTAGGGACATCCTCCGAGCAGTACTTC
many	-	TRBJ1-1	TRBV29-1	CSVHRATEAFF	TGCAGCGTTCACAGGGCCACTGAAGCTTTCTTT
-	TRBD2	TRBJ2-7	TRBV10-3	CAISSSGKYEQYF	TGTGCCATCAGTTCTAGCGGGAAATACGAGCAGTACTTC
-	-	TRBJ2-7	TRBV10-3	CAIGNSGVTYEQYF	TGTGCCATCGGTAACTCCGGGGTTACCTACGAGCAGTACTTC
many	-	TRBJ2-5	TRBV12-3/TRBV12-4	CASSLIRRETQYF	TGTGCCAGCAGTTTAATCCGTAGGGAGACCCAGTACTTC
-	-	TRBJ1-2	TRBV29-1	CSASSSGVNYGYTF	TGCAGCGCCAGCAGTAGCGGTGTAAACTATGGCTACACCTTC
many	-	TRBJ2-2	TRBV2	CASKRGDGDTGELFF	TGTGCCAGCAAGCGTGGGGATGGGGACACCGGGGAGCTGTTTTTT
-	TRBD1	TRBJ1-5	TRBV29-1	CSVGQGVNQPQHF	TGCAGCGTCGGACAGGGGGTCAATCAGCCCCAGCATTTT
many	-	TRBJ2-2	TRBV15	CATSRQDFGELFF	TGTGCCACCAGCAGACAGGACTTCGGGGAGCTGTTTTTT
-	-	TRBJ2-5	TRBV29-1	CSSDGGPEETLYF	TGCAGTTCGGACGGGGGGCCTGAAGAGACCCTGTACTTC
few	-	TRBJ1-1	TRBV4-2	CASSLSAGEGVNTEAFF	TGTGCCAGCAGCCTCTCTGCGGGGGAGGGGGTGAACACTGAAGCTTTCTTT
-	-	TRBJ1-3	TRBV7-9	CASSVGNFYGNTIYF	TGTGCCAGCAGCGTCGGGAACTTCTACGGAAACACCATATATTTT
many	-	TRBJ1-3	TRBV7-6	CASSLEGREHTIYF	TGTGCCAGCAGCTTAGAAGGGAGGGAGCACACCATATATTTT
few	-	TRBJ2-7	TRBV6-5	CASSEVLQGYEQYF	TGTGCCAGCAGTGAAGTTTTACAGGGCTACGAGCAGTACTTC